The text below deals with one TCR beta chain. Its target is not known. The sample originates from a study of graft-versus-host responses after intestinal transplantation. Study as a whole: Isolated intestinal, liver-intestinal, or multivisceral transplants had been given to the recipients. The study, taken as a whole, reports: GvH clonotypes were identified within recipient marrow, with a subset emerging first in ileum or blood. After transplant, early declines in HvG clones were associated with peak levels of circulating GvH clones.

TCRdb's copy holds only in-frame clones and misses some; the assay was immunoSEQ multiplex PCR. The sample lists 70,000 to 95,000 clones; 85% to 90% were seen once. The CDR3 consists of 14 residues. The V segment lost 8 bases and the J segment 3 bases; nucleotides outside the gene matches: 3. Germline V CDR1 and CDR2: MNHNS, SASEGT. Sample: unstimulated CD4+ T cells sorted from spleen or lymph node cells, taken before intestinal transplant. This TCR derives from a human donor who received an intestinal transplant. The chain employs TRBV6-1 and TRBJ2-3, with 12 bases aligning to TRBD1. DNA for the CDR3: TGTGCCAGCGGGGACAGGGGGCGAACAGATACGCAGTATTTT. This codes for CASGDRGRTDTQYF.